A selection of T cell receptor beta chains follows, all from one sample in a study of blood T cell repertoires in COVID-19. Sequenced by immunoSEQ multiplex PCR; TCRdb stores in-frame clones only, minus some. The sample shows 380,000 or so clones, approximately 88% of them seen only once. Sequencing input: peripheral blood. The receptors were gathered from a man between 35 and 55 years old with acute or convalescent COVID-19. Both conserved end residues are part of each CDR3. The D gene is left open where the match is weak. Rows may omit the clone size; those that give it use once, few, many or a size class.

v_call	clone_size	d_call	j_call	cdr3_nt	cdr3_aa
TRBV4-2	-	-	TRBJ2-3	TGTGCCAGCAGCCAAGAGGGGAGTAGCGGCACAGATACGCAGTATTTT	CASSQEGSSGTDTQYF
TRBV6-6	-	-	TRBJ2-7	TGTGCCAGCAGTTACCCCGACAGTACCTACGAGCAGTACTTC	CASSYPDSTYEQYF
TRBV9	-	TRBD2	TRBJ2-2	TGTGCCAGCAGCAGCGGGGGGACCGTGTCGGGGGAGCTGTTTTTT	CASSSGGTVSGELFF
TRBV4-1	-	TRBD2	TRBJ2-2	TGCGCCAGCAGCCAAGAGGGAGGGGTCACCGGGGAGCTGTTTTTT	CASSQEGGVTGELFF
TRBV7-3	once	TRBD2	TRBJ2-3	TGTGCCAGCAGCGAGTTCCCGGGACTAGCGGGAGAGATGAATACGCAGTATTTT	CASSEFPGLAGEMNTQYF
TRBV9	-	-	TRBJ2-3	TGTGCCAGCAGCGTGGGGGGTAGCACAGATACGCAGTATTTT	CASSVGGSTDTQYF
TRBV3-1/TRBV3-2	-	-	TRBJ2-2	TGTGCCAGCAGCCACCACTCCAGAGGGACGAACACCGGGGAGCTGTTTTTT	CASSHHSRGTNTGELFF
TRBV11-2	-	TRBD1	TRBJ1-2	TGTGCCAGCAGCTACCTATCGGACAGGCTGAACACCTTC	CASSYLSDRLNTF
TRBV28	-	-	TRBJ2-7	TGTGCCAGCAGACCCGCCCTTGGTAGCTACGAGCAGTACTTC	CASRPALGSYEQYF
TRBV11-2	-	-	TRBJ2-7	TGTGCCAGCAGCTTAATAAGGGGCTACGAGCAGTACTTC	CASSLIRGYEQYF
TRBV4-1	-	TRBD2	TRBJ2-7	TGCGCCAGCAGCTACCTAGCGGGGGGGCCCTACGAGCAGTACTTC	CASSYLAGGPYEQYF
TRBV15	-	TRBD1	TRBJ2-1	TGTGCCACCAGGCTCAGGGGGAGCTCCTACAATGAGCAGTTCTTC	CATRLRGSSYNEQFF
TRBV18	-	TRBD1	TRBJ2-3	TGTGCCAGCTCACCCAGGACAGGGGGTCCAGATACGCAGTATTTT	CASSPRTGGPDTQYF
TRBV5-1	-	-	TRBJ1-1	TGCGCCAGCAGCTTCACAGGAGCCTCTGAAGCTTTCTTT	CASSFTGASEAFF
TRBV27	-	TRBD2	TRBJ2-5	TGTGCCAGCAGTGACGGACTAGCGGGAGGAGAGACCCAGTACTTC	CASSDGLAGGETQYF
TRBV19	-	-	TRBJ1-5	TGTGCCAGTAGTATGATGGCGGACACCGATCAGCCCCAGCATTTT	CASSMMADTDQPQHF
TRBV5-1	once	TRBD2	TRBJ2-1	TGCGCCAGCAGCCCATGGGGGGGTTCAAACTACAATGAGCAGTTCTTC	CASSPWGGSNYNEQFF
TRBV9	once	-	TRBJ1-3	TGTGCCAGCAGCTCCGGTCTGGGGGCCGGAAACACCATATATTTT	CASSSGLGAGNTIYF
TRBV2	-	-	TRBJ2-7	TGTGCCAGCATGGGGGCCTCCGGCTCCTACGAGCAGTACTTC	CASMGASGSYEQYF
TRBV18	-	TRBD1	TRBJ2-7	TGTGCCAGCTCATCGACAGGGATCGCCTACGAGCAGTACTTC	CASSSTGIAYEQYF
TRBV7-9	-	-	TRBJ1-1	TGTGCCAGCAGCTTAGCTTTAGTGGACACTGAAGCTTTCTTT	CASSLALVDTEAFF
TRBV5-4	-	-	TRBJ2-2	TGTGCCAGCAGCTTTGGCTTTTCCGGGGAGCTGTTTTTT	CASSFGFSGELFF
TRBV21-1	-	-	TRBJ1-3	TGTGCCAGCAGCAAAGCCCTGAGGCGGGCGCCAATAGGAAACACCATATATTTT	CASSKALRRAPIGNTIYF
TRBV30	few	-	TRBJ1-3	TGTGCGCGAAAGGGCGGGGGCCGTATGGGAAACACCATATATTTT	CARKGGGRMGNTIYF
TRBV7-2	-	TRBD2	TRBJ2-5	TGTGCCAGCAGCTTGTTAGGGACTAGCGGGGGGGAAGAGACCCAGTACTTC	CASSLLGTSGGEETQYF
TRBV6-5	-	-	TRBJ1-1	TGTGCCAGCAGTTACGACGGGAGATGGACTGAAGCTTTCTTT	CASSYDGRWTEAFF
TRBV30	-	TRBD1	TRBJ1-3	TGTGCCTGCACCGGGACAGGGGCTGGAAACACCATATATTTT	CACTGTGAGNTIYF
TRBV11-2	-	TRBD2	TRBJ2-3	TGTGCCAGCAGCTTAGGTCTCCTAGCGGGAGGGAGCACAGATACGCAGTATTTT	CASSLGLLAGGSTDTQYF
TRBV9	-	-	TRBJ2-1	TGTGCCAGCAGCGTCCTTCAGGGTGGGTTTAATGAGCAGTTCTTC	CASSVLQGGFNEQFF
TRBV5-1	-	-	TRBJ1-1	TGCGCCAGCAGCTTGGCCAGGGGCGGGCCGGTCCCTGAAGCTTTCTTT	CASSLARGGPVPEAFF
TRBV13	once	-	TRBJ2-7	TGTGCCAGCAGCTTAGGCGCAGAAAACTACGAGCAGTACTTC	CASSLGAENYEQYF
TRBV4-1	-	TRBD1	TRBJ1-1	TGCGCCAGCAGCAACCCACAGGGGGCAAACACTGAAGCTTTCTTT	CASSNPQGANTEAFF
TRBV19	-	-	TRBJ1-5	TGTGCCAGTAGTATCTTCCCCCCGGGTTCTCAGCCCCAGCATTTT	CASSIFPPGSQPQHF
TRBV7-2	-	TRBD1	TRBJ1-2	TGTGCCAGCAGAGGACAGGGTTTTGAGCGAGCTGGCTACACCTTC	CASRGQGFERAGYTF
TRBV3-1/TRBV3-2	-	TRBD1	TRBJ2-7	TGTGCCAGCAGCCAAAATCGAGGGACAGGGGAATACGAGCAGTACTTC	CASSQNRGTGEYEQYF
TRBV25-1	-	TRBD2	TRBJ2-3	TGTGCCAGCAGTCTCGGGAGGCGGACCACAGATACGCAGTATTTT	CASSLGRRTTDTQYF
TRBV5-8	-	-	TRBJ2-4	TGTGCCAGCAGCCGCAGGGGAAACATTCAGTACTTC	CASSRRGNIQYF
TRBV12-5	-	-	TRBJ2-5	TGTGCTAGTGGTTTGGGGACTTTCCAAGAGACCCAGTACTTC	CASGLGTFQETQYF
TRBV7-2	-	-	TRBJ2-5	TGTGCCAGCAGCTTAAGGAGTAGCGGTGCAGAGACCCAGTACTTC	CASSLRSSGAETQYF
TRBV5-8	-	-	TRBJ2-4	TGTGCCAGCAGCTCGTCGTCTAGGTCTCTAGACAAAAACATTCAGTACTTC	CASSSSSRSLDKNIQYF
TRBV19	-	TRBD1	TRBJ1-5	TGTGCCAGTAGCATCACAGGGGGCTCTCAGCCCCAGCATTTT	CASSITGGSQPQHF
TRBV6-5	-	-	TRBJ1-2	TGTGCCAGCAGTATGGGGCCGAGGCACTATGGCTACACCTTC	CASSMGPRHYGYTF
TRBV13	-	-	TRBJ1-1	TGTGCCAGCAGTGACTTGAACACTGAAGCTTTCTTT	CASSDLNTEAFF
TRBV27	-	TRBD1	TRBJ1-2	TGTGCCAGCAGTTTATTCCCGGGACAGGTTTGGGATGGCTACACCTTC	CASSLFPGQVWDGYTF
TRBV24-1	-	TRBD1	TRBJ2-5	TGTGCCACCAGCGTGGGACAGCAAGAGACCCAGTACTTC	CATSVGQQETQYF
TRBV11-3	-	TRBD1	TRBJ2-7	TGTGCCAGCAGCGGCGGACAGGGATTGGGAGAGCAGTACTTC	CASSGGQGLGEQYF
TRBV9	-	TRBD1	TRBJ2-7	TGTGCCAGCAGCGCCCGATTAGGGACAGGGGGCGGCGAGCAGTACTTC	CASSARLGTGGGEQYF
TRBV6-5	-	-	TRBJ2-7	TGTGCCAGCAGTTACCTAATGGGCGGGACCTACGAGCAGTACTTC	CASSYLMGGTYEQYF
TRBV28	-	TRBD1	TRBJ1-2	TGTGCCAGCAGTTTACCCAAGACAGGGCTCTATGGCTACACCTTC	CASSLPKTGLYGYTF